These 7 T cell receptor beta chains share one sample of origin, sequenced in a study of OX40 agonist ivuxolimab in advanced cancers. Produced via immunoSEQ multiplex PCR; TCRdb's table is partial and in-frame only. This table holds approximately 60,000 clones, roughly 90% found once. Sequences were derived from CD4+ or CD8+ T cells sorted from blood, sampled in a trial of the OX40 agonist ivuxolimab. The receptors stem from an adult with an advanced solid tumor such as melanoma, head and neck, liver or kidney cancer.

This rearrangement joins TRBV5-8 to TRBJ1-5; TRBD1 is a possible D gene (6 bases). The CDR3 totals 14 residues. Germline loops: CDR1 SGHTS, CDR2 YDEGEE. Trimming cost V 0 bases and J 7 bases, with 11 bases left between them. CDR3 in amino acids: CASSLGQVIQPQHF. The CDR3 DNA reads TGTGCCAGCAGCTTGGGACAGGTTATACAGCCCCAGCATTTT.

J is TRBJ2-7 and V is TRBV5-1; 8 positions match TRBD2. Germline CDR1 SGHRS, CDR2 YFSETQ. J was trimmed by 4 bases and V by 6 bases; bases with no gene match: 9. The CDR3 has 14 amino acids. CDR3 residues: CASTLPGGSYEQYF. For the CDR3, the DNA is TGCGCCAGCACCCTCCCGGGAGGGAGTTACGAGCAGTACTTC.

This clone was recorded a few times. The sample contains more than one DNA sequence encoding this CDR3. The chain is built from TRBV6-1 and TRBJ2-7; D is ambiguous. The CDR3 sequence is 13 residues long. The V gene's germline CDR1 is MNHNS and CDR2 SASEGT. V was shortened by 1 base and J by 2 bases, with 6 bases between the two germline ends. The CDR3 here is CASSEGLAYEQYF. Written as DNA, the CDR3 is TGTGCCAGCAGTGAAGGGCTGGCCTACGAGCAGTACTTC.

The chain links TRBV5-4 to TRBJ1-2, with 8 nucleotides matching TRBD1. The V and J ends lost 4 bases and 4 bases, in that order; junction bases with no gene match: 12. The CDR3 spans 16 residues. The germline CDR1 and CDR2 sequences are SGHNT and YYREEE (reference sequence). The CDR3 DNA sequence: TGTGCCAGCAGCCGCCGCCGGGACAGGATTTTCTATGGCTACACCTTC. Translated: CASSRRRDRIFYGYTF.

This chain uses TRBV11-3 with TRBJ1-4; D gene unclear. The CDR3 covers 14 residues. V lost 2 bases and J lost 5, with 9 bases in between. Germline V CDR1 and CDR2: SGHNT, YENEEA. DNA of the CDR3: TGTGCCAGCAGCTTAAGACCTCTGAATGAAAAACTGTTTTTT. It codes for CASSLRPLNEKLFF.

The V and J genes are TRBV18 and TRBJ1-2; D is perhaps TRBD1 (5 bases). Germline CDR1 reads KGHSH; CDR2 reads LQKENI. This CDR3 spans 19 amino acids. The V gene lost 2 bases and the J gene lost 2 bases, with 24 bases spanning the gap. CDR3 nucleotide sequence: TGTGCCAGCTCACCAGTCAGGGCCGGTTCTACAACCTTGAACTATGGCTACACCTTC. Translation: CASSPVRAGSTTLNYGYTF.

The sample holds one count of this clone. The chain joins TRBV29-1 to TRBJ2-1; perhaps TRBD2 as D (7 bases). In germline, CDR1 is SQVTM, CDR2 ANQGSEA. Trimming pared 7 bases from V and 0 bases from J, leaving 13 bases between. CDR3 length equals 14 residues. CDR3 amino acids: CSGGGRSSYNEQFF. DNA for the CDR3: TGCAGCGGGGGGGGGCGTAGCTCCTACAATGAGCAGTTCTTC.